One and the same sample provided the 21 T cell receptor beta chains below, sequenced in a study of blood T cell repertoires in COVID-19. Generated by immunoSEQ multiplex PCR, the TCRdb table keeps only in-frame clones and is missing some. Among roughly 200,000 clones listed, around 90% were seen once. The sequenced sample consisted of peripheral blood. The receptors here all came from a man in his sixties or seventies with acute or convalescent COVID-19.

The J gene is TRBJ2-7, the V gene TRBV7-6, with TRBD1 matching over 12 bases. The ends lost 6 bases at V and 7 bases at J; junction bases unmatched: 7. The CDR3 consists of 14 residues. Germline-derived CDR1 and CDR2 are SGHVS and FNYEAQ. For the CDR3, the DNA is TGTGCCAGCAGAGCGGGACAGGGGGCGCGAGAGCAGTACTTC. Translating gives CASRAGQGAREQYF.

This clone was seen a handful of times. The chain has TRBV2 and TRBJ2-3; perhaps TRBD2 as D (6 bases). The CDR3 has 14 residues. Germline values: CDR1 SNHLY, CDR2 FYNNEI. V dropped 3 bases and J dropped 2 bases, with 9 bases sitting between them. CDR3 amino acids: CASSDADYTDTQYF. CDR3 nucleotide sequence: TGTGCCAGCAGTGACGCGGACTACACAGATACGCAGTATTTT.

This chain joins TRBV28 and TRBJ2-1, with 10 nucleotides matching TRBD2. The V gene end was trimmed by 4 bases and the J gene end by 1 base; junction bases not matched to a gene: 7. The CDR3 has 17 amino acids. Germline V CDR1 and CDR2: MDHEN, SYDVKM. The CDR3: CASSSPGLAVSYNEQFF. The CDR3 coding sequence is TGTGCCAGCAGTTCCCCCGGACTAGCGGTTTCCTACAATGAGCAGTTCTTC.

The rearrangement uses TRBV6-5 and TRBJ2-2; 8 bases are a match to TRBD2. The V segment lost 9 bases and the J segment 0 bases; nucleotides outside the gene matches: 3. The CDR3 runs 14 residues. Germline loops: CDR1 MNHEY, CDR2 SVGAGI. CDR3 DNA sequence: TGTGCCAGTACAGCGGGGGCGAACACCGGGGAGCTGTTTTTT. As protein: CASTAGANTGELFF.

This rearrangement joins TRBV24-1 to TRBJ2-1; 9 nucleotides line up with TRBD1. Unmatched junction bases numbered 6, after V lost 2 bases and J lost 8 bases. The CDR3 consists of 15 residues. Germline V gene data show CDR1 as KGHDR and CDR2 as SFDVKD. The CDR3 protein is CATSDSGQGSDEQFF. CDR3 DNA sequence: TGTGCCACCAGTGATTCGGGACAGGGCAGCGATGAGCAGTTCTTC.

This clone is a singleton in its sample. V is TRBV15 and J is TRBJ2-7; perhaps TRBD1 as D (6 bases). CDR3 length: 15 residues. Germline loops: CDR1 LNHNV, CDR2 YYDKDF (reference sequence). V was shortened by 6 bases and J by 1 base, with 16 bases between the two germline ends. The CDR3 sequence is CATSLFRTESYEQYF. CDR3 bases: TGTGCCACCAGTCTTTTCCGGACAGAATCCTACGAGCAGTACTTC. Supplemented by reference TRBV15 and TRBJ2-7, the full variable domain reads DAMVIQNPRYQVTQFGKPVTLSCSQTLNHNVMYWYQQKSSQAPKLLFHYYDKDFNNEADTPDNFQSRRPNTSFCFLDIRSPGLGDTAMYLCATSLFRTESYEQYFGPGTRLTVT.

The chain has TRBV29-1 and TRBJ2-3, with TRBD2 identical over 9 bases. The junction had 11 bases not matched to a gene; V was cut back by 3 bases and J by 1 base. CDR1 SQVTM and CDR2 ANQGSEA come from the germline V gene. This CDR3 has 17 residues. CDR3 sequence: CSVEGGGRAFGTDTQYF. DNA for the CDR3: TGCAGCGTTGAGGGGGGCGGGAGGGCCTTTGGCACAGATACGCAGTATTTT.

In its sample, this clone was seen once. The chain combines TRBV27 with TRBJ1-2; D may be TRBD1 (5 bases). The V end lost 6 bases, the J end lost 3 bases, and 14 bases lay between the germline ends. The CDR3 is made up of 14 amino acids. CDR1 and CDR2 (germline): MNHEY, SMNVEV (reference sequence). CDR3 in DNA: TGTGCCAGCAGGCGCGACGGGGGTCACTATGGCTACACCTTC. Residues: CASRRDGGHYGYTF.

The CDR3 nucleotides read TGTGCCAGCAGCCAAAGGGACATGAACACTGAAGCTTTCTTT. This encodes CASSQRDMNTEAFF. This chain links TRBV4-2 with TRBJ1-1, with D possibly matching TRBD1 (6 bases). The CDR3 covers 14 residues. V dropped 2 bases and J dropped 0 bases, with 7 bases sitting between them. Germline V gene data show CDR1 as LGHNA and CDR2 as YNFKEQ.

CDR3 DNA sequence: TGCGCCAGCAGCTTGGAAGGGGGATACACCGGGGAGCTGTTTTTT. It is translated as CASSLEGGYTGELFF. This rearrangement joins TRBV5-1 to TRBJ2-2, with a weak D call TRBD1 (6 bases). The CDR3 is 15 amino acids. Per the germline V gene, CDR1 is SGHRS and CDR2 is YFSETQ. Trimming cost V 0 bases and J 3 bases, with 9 bases left between them.

The V call is TRBV5-6, the J call TRBJ2-2; D gene uncertain. V was cut by 0 bases and J by 3 bases, with 6 bases left in between. From germline, CDR1 is SGHDT and CDR2 YYEEEE. This CDR3 has 14 amino acids. The DNA for the CDR3 is TGTGCCAGCAGCTTGGACTACTACACCGGGGAGCTGTTTTTT. Translating gives CASSLDYYTGELFF.

This chain links TRBV18 with TRBJ2-1, with 12 bases that match TRBD1. Germline V gives CDR1 KGHSH, CDR2 LQKENI. V was clipped by 5 bases and J by 8 bases; unmatched bases: 7. The CDR3 has 15 amino acids. The CDR3 protein is CASSEGQGAVDEQFF. CDR3 coding DNA: TGTGCCAGCTCAGAGGGACAGGGGGCCGTCGATGAGCAGTTCTTC.

The gene calls are TRBV6-5 and TRBJ2-7; TRBD1 aligns across 10 bases. V lost 6 bases, J lost 2 bases, and 7 bases stayed unmatched. This CDR3 contains 15 residues. Germline loops: CDR1 MNHEY, CDR2 SVGAGI. CDR3: CASSPTGTGAYEQYF. The CDR3 DNA reads as TGTGCCAGCAGCCCGACCGGGACAGGGGCCTACGAGCAGTACTTC.

The chain couples TRBV6-1 to TRBJ2-1; 8 bases line up with TRBD2. Germline CDR1 and CDR2: MNHNS and SASEGT. This CDR3 is built from 16 residues. The V segment lost 1 base and the J segment 4 bases; nucleotides outside the gene matches: 6. The CDR3 DNA follows: TGTGCCAGCAGTGAAGATCCCGGGAGGGCATACAATGAGCAGTTCTTC. Protein product: CASSEDPGRAYNEQFF.

CDR3 residues: CASSRTSGSPNEQFF. The CDR3, as DNA: TGTGCCAGCAGCCGGACTAGCGGGAGCCCGAATGAGCAGTTCTTC. This chain connects TRBV7-2 to TRBJ2-1, with 13 nucleotides matching TRBD2. The V segment lost 5 bases and the J segment 7 bases; nucleotides outside the gene matches: 5. There are 15 residues in the CDR3. CDR1 and CDR2 from the germline V gene are SGHTA and FQGNSA.

The V call is TRBV9, the J call TRBJ2-7, with D perhaps TRBD2 (6 bases). This CDR3 comprises 14 residues. CDR1 and CDR2 (germline): SGDLS, YYNGEE. V dropped 0 bases and J dropped 2 bases, with 9 bases sitting between them. The CDR3 nucleotides read TGTGCCAGCAGCGTAGAGGAGGGGCCCTACGAGCAGTACTTC. This gives the protein CASSVEEGPYEQYF.

The V call is TRBV19, the J call TRBJ2-7; D might be TRBD2 (6 bases). Germline lookup yields CDR1 LNHDA and CDR2 SQIVND (reference sequence). The CDR3 covers 15 residues. V was trimmed by 3 bases and J by 2 bases, leaving 14 bases between them. For the CDR3, the DNA is TGTGCCAGTAGTATCTTCCCGGGAGAAACCTACGAGCAGTACTTC. It encodes CASSIFPGETYEQYF.

This chain links TRBV6-5 with TRBJ2-7, with TRBD2 matching over 8 bases. CDR1 is MNHEY and CDR2 is SVGAGI in the germline V gene. V lost 4 bases and J lost 6; bases outside the gene matches: 8. The CDR3 length is 14 residues. Here the CDR3 reads CASSSPGLVAEQYF. CDR3 coding DNA: TGTGCCAGCAGTTCCCCGGGACTAGTTGCCGAGCAGTACTTC.

The chain carries TRBV5-1 and TRBJ2-6; possible D gene TRBD2, 5 bases. The ends were cut back, 0 bases at V and 4 bases at J, with 5 bases in the middle. CDR1 and CDR2 (germline): SGHRS, YFSETQ. The CDR3 sequence is 14 residues long. The CDR3 DNA sequence: TGCGCCAGCAGCTTGGCGGGGGGGGCCAACGTCCTGACTTTC. Its translation: CASSLAGGANVLTF.

The rearrangement joins TRBV25-1 to TRBJ2-7, with 9 nucleotides matching TRBD2. Germline CDR1 is MGHDK and CDR2 is SYGVNS. V lost 3 bases, J lost 6 bases, and 12 bases stayed unmatched. This CDR3 is 16 amino acids long. CDR3 protein: CASSEIGASGNGEQYF. DNA of the CDR3: TGTGCCAGCAGTGAGATTGGAGCTAGCGGGAATGGCGAGCAGTACTTC.

The V gene is TRBV14, the J gene TRBJ2-3; 11 nucleotides align to TRBD2. CDR1 is SGHDN, CDR2 FVKESK, per germline. The CDR3 contains 17 residues. V lost 1 base to trimming and J lost 3 bases; unmatched junction nucleotides: 6. The CDR3 spells CASSQGKSSGRTDTQYF. In nucleotides, the CDR3 is TGTGCCAGCAGCCAAGGGAAGTCTAGCGGGAGGACAGATACGCAGTATTTT.